These T cell receptor beta chains were read from a single sample in a study of blood T cell repertoires in COVID-19. The assay was immunoSEQ multiplex PCR, and TCRdb's table has in-frame clones only and misses some. The table lists hundreds of thousands of clones, 70% to 90% of them singletons. Sequences were obtained from peripheral blood. The receptors stem from a young woman who had recovered from COVID-19. Each CDR3 is given with its conserved first and last residue. Fields, in order: V gene, J gene, CDR3 protein.

v_gene: TRBV6-5; j_gene: TRBJ1-1; CDR3aa: CASSYPGGAEAFF
v_gene: TRBV7-9; j_gene: TRBJ2-2; CDR3aa: CASSPPGGRARETGELFF
v_gene: TRBV19; j_gene: TRBJ2-3; CDR3aa: CASSTSTDTQYF
v_gene: TRBV28; j_gene: TRBJ2-3; CDR3aa: CASSLWDRRTDTQYF
v_gene: TRBV27; j_gene: TRBJ2-1; CDR3aa: CASSSELVEQFF
v_gene: TRBV6-6; j_gene: TRBJ1-4; CDR3aa: CASSYGTGNPKLFF
v_gene: TRBV5-5; j_gene: TRBJ1-1; CDR3aa: CASSLFEGGSTEAFF
v_gene: TRBV5-6; j_gene: TRBJ2-7; CDR3aa: CASSNRGEQYF
v_gene: TRBV4-1; j_gene: TRBJ1-1; CDR3aa: CASSRLLTAEAFF
v_gene: TRBV4-2; j_gene: TRBJ2-1; CDR3aa: CASSPASGWGSYNEQFF
v_gene: TRBV5-4; j_gene: TRBJ2-2; CDR3aa: CASSWGDRGELFF
v_gene: TRBV27; j_gene: TRBJ2-4; CDR3aa: CASVKLTGPKNIQYF
v_gene: TRBV30; j_gene: TRBJ1-2; CDR3aa: CAWKFQDGGYTF
v_gene: TRBV18; j_gene: TRBJ1-1; CDR3aa: CASSPRGNTEAFF
v_gene: TRBV12-5; j_gene: TRBJ1-4; CDR3aa: CASGLAQGATNEKLFF
v_gene: TRBV7-2; j_gene: TRBJ1-1; CDR3aa: CASRYTGVAEAFF
v_gene: TRBV2; j_gene: TRBJ1-5; CDR3aa: CASRLQGVYQPQHF
v_gene: TRBV7-6; j_gene: TRBJ2-5; CDR3aa: CASSLGASQGKKETQYF
v_gene: TRBV20-1; j_gene: TRBJ1-2; CDR3aa: CSASRDRGYGYTF
v_gene: TRBV28; j_gene: TRBJ1-1; CDR3aa: CASSPGITEAFF
v_gene: TRBV27; j_gene: TRBJ2-1; CDR3aa: CASSLEAGVNEQFF
v_gene: TRBV7-9; j_gene: TRBJ1-1; CDR3aa: CASSLGRVTGGNTEAFF
v_gene: TRBV27; j_gene: TRBJ2-1; CDR3aa: CASSPARLAGDYNEQFF
v_gene: TRBV19; j_gene: TRBJ2-7; CDR3aa: CASSRREWDEQYF
v_gene: TRBV7-2; j_gene: TRBJ1-2; CDR3aa: CASSNRQGDYGYTF
v_gene: TRBV6-5; j_gene: TRBJ1-1; CDR3aa: CASSTGQRMNTEAFF
v_gene: TRBV20-1; j_gene: TRBJ2-1; CDR3aa: CSASSKLAIIYNEQFF
v_gene: TRBV13; j_gene: TRBJ2-1; CDR3aa: CASSLVAEGYLEQFF
v_gene: TRBV11-2; j_gene: TRBJ1-1; CDR3aa: CASMGGLAEAFF
v_gene: TRBV12-3/TRBV12-4; j_gene: TRBJ2-1; CDR3aa: CASNPGDEQFF
v_gene: TRBV19; j_gene: TRBJ1-5; CDR3aa: CASSPIKDRGNQPQHF
v_gene: TRBV18; j_gene: TRBJ2-3; CDR3aa: CASSPPRAGPSTDTQYF
v_gene: TRBV7-3; j_gene: TRBJ1-1; CDR3aa: CASAAGAHTEAFF
v_gene: TRBV2; j_gene: TRBJ2-1; CDR3aa: CASSLRQGRGNEQFF
v_gene: TRBV5-1; j_gene: TRBJ1-4; CDR3aa: CASSLQGGDEKLFF
v_gene: TRBV5-5; j_gene: TRBJ1-1; CDR3aa: CASSLILRVSDTEAFF
v_gene: TRBV2; j_gene: TRBJ1-2; CDR3aa: CASRTGLYGYTF
v_gene: TRBV9; j_gene: TRBJ2-1; CDR3aa: CASSLRDTSYNEQFF
v_gene: TRBV7-9; j_gene: TRBJ2-1; CDR3aa: CASSLSGGSYNEQFF
v_gene: TRBV3-1/TRBV3-2; j_gene: TRBJ1-1; CDR3aa: CASSQEARTEAFF
v_gene: TRBV4-3; j_gene: TRBJ1-2; CDR3aa: CASSQDRSSGTVSYGYTF
v_gene: TRBV27; j_gene: TRBJ1-4; CDR3aa: CASTEGRGNEKLFF
v_gene: TRBV7-7; j_gene: TRBJ2-1; CDR3aa: CASSLDRAGEQFF
v_gene: TRBV5-1; j_gene: TRBJ1-1; CDR3aa: CASSLGGRGQISAEAFF
v_gene: TRBV10-2; j_gene: TRBJ1-1; CDR3aa: CASTGPGQYTEAFF
v_gene: TRBV15; j_gene: TRBJ2-1; CDR3aa: CATSGLGLGYNEQFF
v_gene: TRBV30; j_gene: TRBJ1-3; CDR3aa: CAWSHSGQGNTIYF
v_gene: TRBV12-3/TRBV12-4; j_gene: TRBJ2-3; CDR3aa: CASSPLDTQYF
v_gene: TRBV4-3; j_gene: TRBJ2-5; CDR3aa: CASSQEPWTVKETQYF
v_gene: TRBV10-1; j_gene: TRBJ1-5; CDR3aa: CASSSQTNQPQHF
v_gene: TRBV6-1; j_gene: TRBJ1-2; CDR3aa: CASSEWGTDTNYTF
v_gene: TRBV7-6; j_gene: TRBJ1-4; CDR3aa: CASSWEKGFATNEKLFF